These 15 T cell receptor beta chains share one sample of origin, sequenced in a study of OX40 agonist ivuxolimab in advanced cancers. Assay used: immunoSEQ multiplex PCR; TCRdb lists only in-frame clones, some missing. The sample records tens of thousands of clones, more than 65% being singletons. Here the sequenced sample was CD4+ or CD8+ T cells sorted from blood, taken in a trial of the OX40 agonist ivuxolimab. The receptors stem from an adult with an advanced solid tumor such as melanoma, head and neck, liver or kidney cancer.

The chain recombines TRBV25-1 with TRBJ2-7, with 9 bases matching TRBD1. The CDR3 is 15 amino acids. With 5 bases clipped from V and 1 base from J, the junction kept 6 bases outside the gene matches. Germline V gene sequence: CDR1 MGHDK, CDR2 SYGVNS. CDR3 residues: CASSRQGDPSYEQYF. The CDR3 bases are TGTGCCAGCAGTCGACAGGGGGACCCTTCCTACGAGCAGTACTTC.

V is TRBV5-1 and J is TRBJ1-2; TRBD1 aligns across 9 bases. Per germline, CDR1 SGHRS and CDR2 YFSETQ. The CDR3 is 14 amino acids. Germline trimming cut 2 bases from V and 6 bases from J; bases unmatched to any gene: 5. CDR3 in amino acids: CASSLPGQGHGYTF. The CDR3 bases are TGCGCCAGCAGCTTACCCGGACAGGGGCATGGCTACACCTTC.

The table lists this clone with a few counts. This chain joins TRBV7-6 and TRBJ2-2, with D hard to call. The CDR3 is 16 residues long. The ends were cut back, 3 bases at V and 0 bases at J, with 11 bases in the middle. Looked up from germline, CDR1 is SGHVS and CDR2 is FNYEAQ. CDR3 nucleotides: TGTGCCAGCAGCTTGGCCCGGTCTGCGAACACCGGGGAGCTGTTTTTT. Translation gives CASSLARSANTGELFF.

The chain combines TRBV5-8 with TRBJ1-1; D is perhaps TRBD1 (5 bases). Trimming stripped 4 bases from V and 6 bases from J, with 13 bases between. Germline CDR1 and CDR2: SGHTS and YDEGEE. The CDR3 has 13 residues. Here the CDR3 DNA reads TGTGCCAGCAGCCCGTGGGGGGGTCCTGAAGCTTTCTTT. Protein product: CASSPWGGPEAFF.

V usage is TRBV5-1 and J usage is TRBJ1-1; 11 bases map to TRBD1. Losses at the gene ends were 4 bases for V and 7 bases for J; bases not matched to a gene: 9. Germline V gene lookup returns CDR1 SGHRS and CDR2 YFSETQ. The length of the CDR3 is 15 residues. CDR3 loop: CASSTGQGAAIEAFF. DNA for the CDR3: TGCGCCAGCAGCACCGGACAGGGGGCGGCTATTGAAGCTTTCTTT.

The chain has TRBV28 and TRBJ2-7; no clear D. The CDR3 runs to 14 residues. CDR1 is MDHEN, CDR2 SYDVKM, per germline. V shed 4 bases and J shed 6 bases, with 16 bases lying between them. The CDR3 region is CASSSPTSRSEQYV. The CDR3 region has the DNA TGTGCCAGCAGTTCGCCAACCTCACGGTCCGAGCAGTACGTC.

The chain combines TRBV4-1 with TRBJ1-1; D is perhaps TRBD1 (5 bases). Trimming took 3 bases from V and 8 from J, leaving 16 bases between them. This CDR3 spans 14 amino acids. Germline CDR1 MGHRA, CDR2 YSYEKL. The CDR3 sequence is CASSQPGRGREAFF. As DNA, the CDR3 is TGCGCCAGCAGCCAGCCGGGACGGGGGAGAGAAGCTTTCTTT.

CDR3 DNA sequence: TGTGCCAGCAGCTTAGGGACTAGCGGGAGGGCCATCTCAGATACGCAGTATTTT. As protein: CASSLGTSGRAISDTQYF. The rearrangement joins TRBV13 to TRBJ2-3; 14 bases align to TRBD2. The CDR3 spans 18 residues. The V gene end was trimmed by 0 bases and the J gene end by 4 bases; junction bases not matched to a gene: 6. The germline V gene encodes CDR1 PRHDT and CDR2 FYEKMQ (reference sequence).

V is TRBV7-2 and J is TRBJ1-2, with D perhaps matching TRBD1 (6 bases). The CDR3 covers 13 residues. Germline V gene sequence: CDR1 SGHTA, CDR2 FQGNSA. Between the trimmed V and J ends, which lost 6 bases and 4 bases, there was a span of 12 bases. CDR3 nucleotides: TGTGCCAGCAGTTCCAAGGGGGGCTATGGCTACACCTTC. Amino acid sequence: CASSSKGGYGYTF.

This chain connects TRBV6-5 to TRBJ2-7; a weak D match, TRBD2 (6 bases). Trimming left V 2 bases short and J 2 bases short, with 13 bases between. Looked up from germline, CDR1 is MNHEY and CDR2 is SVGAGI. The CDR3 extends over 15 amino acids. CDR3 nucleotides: TGTGCCAGCAGTTACGGGGCGGGGTTAACCTACGAGCAGTACTTC. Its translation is CASSYGAGLTYEQYF.

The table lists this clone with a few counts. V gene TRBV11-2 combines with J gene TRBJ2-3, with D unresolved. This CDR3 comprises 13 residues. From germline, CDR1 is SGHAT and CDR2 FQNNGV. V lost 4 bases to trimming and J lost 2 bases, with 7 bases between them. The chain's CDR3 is CASSSDLTDTQYF. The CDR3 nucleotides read TGTGCCAGCAGCTCGGACCTCACAGATACGCAGTATTTT.

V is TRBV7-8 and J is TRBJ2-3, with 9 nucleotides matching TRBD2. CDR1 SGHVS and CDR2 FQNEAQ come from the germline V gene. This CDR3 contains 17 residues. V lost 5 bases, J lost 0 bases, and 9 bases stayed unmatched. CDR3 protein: CASSPSPTSGSTDTQYF. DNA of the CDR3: TGTGCCAGCAGCCCATCCCCGACTAGCGGCAGCACAGATACGCAGTATTTT.

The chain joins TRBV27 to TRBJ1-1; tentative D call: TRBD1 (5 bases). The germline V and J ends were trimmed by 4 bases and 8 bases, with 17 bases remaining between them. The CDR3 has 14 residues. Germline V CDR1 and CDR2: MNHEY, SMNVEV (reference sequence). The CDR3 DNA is TGTGCCAGCAGTTCAGGGATTTCCAACCTGGAAGCTTTCTTT. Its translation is CASSSGISNLEAFF.

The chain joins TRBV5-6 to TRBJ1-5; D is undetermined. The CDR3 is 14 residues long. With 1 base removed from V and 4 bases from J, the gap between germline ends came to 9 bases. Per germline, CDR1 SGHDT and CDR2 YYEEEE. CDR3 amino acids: CASSLRAINQPQHF. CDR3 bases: TGTGCCAGCAGCTTGAGGGCCATTAATCAGCCCCAGCATTTT.

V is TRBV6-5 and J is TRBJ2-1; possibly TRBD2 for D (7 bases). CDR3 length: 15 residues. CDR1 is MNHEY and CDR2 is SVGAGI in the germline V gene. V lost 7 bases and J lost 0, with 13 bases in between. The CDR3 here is CASTPGGSSYNEQFF. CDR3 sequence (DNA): TGTGCCAGCACCCCGGGGGGCAGCTCCTACAATGAGCAGTTCTTC.